Shown below are 24 T cell receptor beta chains from a single sample sequenced in a study of T cell responses to AZD1222 COVID-19 vaccine. Libraries were prepared by immunoSEQ multiplex PCR; TCRdb keeps only in-frame clonotypes and omits some of them. The profile shows 170,000 or so clones, 90% of them singletons. Here the sequenced sample was peripheral blood, taken on day 0 of AZD1222 vaccination. The origin of the receptors is an adult in good health.

The chain combines TRBV29-1 with TRBJ2-5; no clear D. The CDR3 runs 11 residues. Trimming took off 6 bases at V and 2 bases at J, with 7 bases between the two ends. Germline V gene data show CDR1 as SQVTM and CDR2 as ANQGSEA. The DNA for the CDR3 is TGCAGCGTGACACCTCAAGAGACCCAGTACTTC. The encoded protein is CSVTPQETQYF.

The V and J genes are TRBV5-7 and TRBJ1-5, with D perhaps TRBD1 (5 bases). TRBV5-7 is an ORF, and what it does is uncertain. The V end lost 4 bases, the J end lost 7 bases, and 18 bases lay between the germline ends. This CDR3 is built from 15 residues. The CDR3 here is CASSLVGRIHQPQHF. As DNA, the CDR3 is TGTGCCAGCAGCCTAGTGGGACGGATCCACCAGCCCCAGCATTTT.

The chain is built from TRBV7-2 and TRBJ1-2; TRBD1 agrees at 9 bases. This CDR3 region has 16 residues. Trimming took 1 base from V and 7 from J; bases not matched to a gene: 10. The germline CDR1 and CDR2 sequences are SGHTA and FQGNSA. The CDR3 region is CASSLDLVWGQGGYTF. The CDR3 bases are TGTGCCAGCAGCTTAGACCTCGTTTGGGGACAGGGTGGCTACACCTTC. Based on the CDR3 plus reference TRBV7-2 and TRBJ1-2, the full variable domain is GAGVSQSPSNKVTEKGKDVELRCDPISGHTALYWYRQSLGQGLEFLIYFQGNSAPDKSGLPSDRFSAERTGGSVSTLTIQRTQQEDSAVYLCASSLDLVWGQGGYTFGSGTRLTVV.

This chain connects TRBV7-8 to TRBJ2-1, with a weak D call TRBD2 (6 bases). The CDR3 totals 15 residues. V lost 5 bases and J 3 bases, leaving 14 bases between the germline ends. Germline V CDR1 and CDR2: SGHVS, FQNEAQ. CDR3 DNA: TGTGCCAGCAGCCCAGAGCGGGTAGTCTACAATGAGCAGTTCTTC. Its translation: CASSPERVVYNEQFF.

The V gene is TRBV9, the J gene TRBJ2-7; D is possibly TRBD2 (5 bases). V was trimmed by 4 bases and J by 0 bases, leaving 11 bases between them. Germline V gene data show CDR1 as SGDLS and CDR2 as YYNGEE. This CDR3 comprises 14 residues. The CDR3: CASSPTTLSYEQYF. CDR3 sequence (DNA): TGTGCCAGCAGCCCGACTACTCTCTCCTACGAGCAGTACTTC.

This clone was detected only once. The chain joins TRBV19 to TRBJ1-4; no reliable D call. The germline V gene has CDR1 LNHDA and CDR2 SQIVND (reference sequence). Trimming took 5 bases from V and 4 from J, leaving 14 bases between them. The CDR3 loop spans 15 amino acids. The DNA for the CDR3 is TGTGCCAGTAGTGATTCTCCAGCCGGTAATGAAAAACTGTTTTTT. Translation gives CASSDSPAGNEKLFF.

The rearrangement links TRBV7-3 to TRBJ1-6, with D possibly TRBD1 on 5 matching bases. In germline, CDR1 is SGHTA, CDR2 FQGTGA. V lost 2 bases and J lost 11, with 7 bases in between. CDR3 length: 12 amino acids. CDR3 sequence reads: CASSLAGAPLHF. The CDR3 DNA sequence: TGTGCCAGCAGCTTAGCGGGGGCACCCCTCCACTTT.

The chain uses TRBV5-4 and TRBJ2-7; 7 bases agree with TRBD2. This CDR3 comprises 15 residues. The junction had 8 bases not matched to a gene; V was cut back by 5 bases and J by 0 bases. CDR1 is SGHNT, CDR2 YYREEE, per germline (reference sequence). The CDR3 is CASSPPSGSSYEQYF. The CDR3 DNA follows: TGTGCCAGCAGTCCTCCTAGCGGTAGCTCCTACGAGCAGTACTTC.

The table lists this clone with a count of one. The J gene is TRBJ2-7, the V gene TRBV27; TRBD1 matches at 9 bases. V lost 6 bases, J lost 6 bases, and 6 bases stayed unmatched. The CDR3 loop spans 13 amino acids. Germline-derived CDR1 and CDR2 are MNHEY and SMNVEV (reference sequence). CDR3 sequence reads: CASSLDRGGEQYF. CDR3 sequence (DNA): TGTGCCAGCAGCCTGGACAGGGGTGGCGAGCAGTACTTC.

The V and J genes are TRBV5-5 and TRBJ2-7; TRBD1 is a possible D gene (6 bases). The germline V gene has CDR1 SGHKS and CDR2 YYEKEE (reference sequence). This CDR3 is 15 amino acids long. The V end lost 6 bases, the J end lost 6 bases, and 22 bases lay between the germline ends. CDR3 in DNA: TGTGCCAGCACCTCAGTTGGACAGCAACTGGGCGAGCAGTACTTC. Its protein product is CASTSVGQQLGEQYF.

The chain has TRBV6-5 and TRBJ1-1; D gene ambiguous. CDR3 length equals 14 residues. Trimming cost V 7 bases and J 0 bases, with 12 bases left between them. The germline V gene has CDR1 MNHEY and CDR2 SVGAGI. The chain's CDR3 is CASNIAGLNTEAFF. CDR3 nucleotide sequence: TGTGCCAGCAATATCGCAGGCTTGAACACTGAAGCTTTCTTT.

V usage is TRBV3-1 (or the pseudogene TRBV3-2) and J usage is TRBJ2-1; TRBD1 matches at 11 bases. From germline, CDR1 is LGHDT and CDR2 YNNKEL (reference sequence). CDR3 length: 15 residues. The J segment lost 4 bases and the V segment lost 1 base, leaving 0 bases of the junction unmatched. CDR3 coding DNA: TGTGCCAGCAGCCAAGGGGACAGGGGGTACAATGAGCAGTTCTTC. Its protein product is CASSQGDRGYNEQFF.

The chain carries TRBV9 and TRBJ2-7; D remains ambiguous. V lost 4 bases and J 2 bases, leaving 13 bases between the germline ends. Per germline, CDR1 SGDLS and CDR2 YYNGEE. The CDR3 consists of 14 residues. The CDR3 here is CASSPSLHPYEQYF. The CDR3 bases are TGTGCCAGCAGCCCCTCACTACATCCCTACGAGCAGTACTTC. The variable domain in full, completed from reference TRBV9 and TRBJ2-7, reads DSGVTQTPKHLITATGQRVTLRCSPRSGDLSVYWYQQSLDQGLQFLIQYYNGEERAKGNILERFSAQQFPDLHSELNLSSLELGDSALYFCASSPSLHPYEQYFGPGTRLTVT.

Only a few counts were recorded for this clone. V gene TRBV5-1 combines with J gene TRBJ2-3, with D hard to call. Germline CDR1 is SGHRS and CDR2 is YFSETQ. Trimming shortened V by 0 bases and J by 0 bases, and 5 bases separated the two germline ends. This CDR3 is built from 14 residues. For the CDR3, the DNA is TGCGCCAGCAGCTTGGGGTTCAGCACAGATACGCAGTATTTT. Protein: CASSLGFSTDTQYF.

The chain employs TRBV9 and TRBJ2-7; TRBD1 might be the D (6 bases). V dropped 0 bases and J dropped 5 bases, with 9 bases sitting between them. CDR1 is SGDLS and CDR2 is YYNGEE in the germline V gene. This CDR3 contains 13 residues. For the CDR3, the DNA is TGTGCCAGCAGCGTAGGACAGGTCGACGAGCAGTACTTC. This encodes CASSVGQVDEQYF.

V and J are TRBV18 and TRBJ2-7; D might be TRBD1 (5 bases). The V and J ends lost 5 bases and 0 bases respectively, with 14 bases between them. The CDR3 is 15 residues long. In germline, CDR1 is KGHSH, CDR2 LQKENI. The CDR3 protein is CASSSTTETSYEQYF. CDR3 nucleotide sequence: TGTGCCAGCTCATCTACGACAGAAACCTCCTACGAGCAGTACTTC.

This clone is a singleton in its sample. The V call is TRBV15, the J call TRBJ1-4; tentative D call: TRBD1 (5 bases). Trimming removed 5 bases from V and 0 bases from J, with 13 bases in between. The CDR3 contains 16 residues. In germline, CDR1 is LNHNV, CDR2 YYDKDF (reference sequence). The CDR3 nucleotides are TGTGCCACCAGCTCCGGGACCGACCCAACTAATGAAAAACTGTTTTTT. Translating it yields CATSSGTDPTNEKLFF.

This rearrangement joins TRBV7-2 to TRBJ2-3, with D perhaps matching TRBD1 (6 bases). Germline V gene lookup returns CDR1 SGHTA and CDR2 FQGNSA. Between the trimmed V and J ends, which lost 5 bases and 0 bases, there was a span of 15 bases. The CDR3 covers 16 residues. As DNA, the CDR3 is TGTGCCAGCAGCGTGTCGGGACACCCCAGCACAGATACGCAGTATTTT. Its protein is CASSVSGHPSTDTQYF.

The chain joins TRBV9 to TRBJ1-1; D ambiguous. The CDR3 length is 13 residues. Deletions cut 3 bases from V and 4 bases from J, with 10 bases between. From germline, CDR1 is SGDLS and CDR2 YYNGEE. CDR3 residues: CASSAVFGTEAFF. The CDR3 coding sequence is TGTGCCAGCAGCGCCGTCTTTGGCACTGAAGCTTTCTTT.

The J gene is TRBJ1-3, the V gene TRBV7-6, with 9 bases fitting TRBD1. The V gene's germline CDR1 is SGHVS and CDR2 FNYEAQ. Trimming took 4 bases from V and 1 from J; bases not matched to a gene: 11. This CDR3 is 18 amino acids long. CDR3 coding DNA: TGTGCCAGCAGCTCCGGGACAGGGAAGGGGGTTTCTGGAAACACCATATATTTT. Residues: CASSSGTGKGVSGNTIYF.

The chain recombines TRBV14 with TRBJ2-1; tentatively, D is TRBD1 or TRBD2 (5 bases each). The CDR3 loop spans 14 amino acids. With 3 bases removed from V and 7 bases from J, the gap between germline ends came to 13 bases. Per germline, CDR1 SGHDN and CDR2 FVKESK. This CDR3 is CASSQPGRNNEQFF. The CDR3 DNA is TGTGCCAGCAGCCAGCCGGGACGCAATAATGAGCAGTTCTTC.

This clone was observed a handful of times. The rearrangement joins TRBV6-1 to TRBJ1-3; TRBD1 might be the D (6 bases). Germline V gene sequence: CDR1 MNHNS, CDR2 SASEGT. Between the trimmed V and J ends, which lost 3 bases and 0 bases, there was a span of 12 bases. The CDR3 contains 16 residues. CDR3: CASSDRQELSGNTIYF. The CDR3 bases are TGTGCCAGCAGTGATAGACAGGAGCTCTCTGGAAACACCATATATTTT.

V and J are TRBV7-8 and TRBJ2-2; D is perhaps TRBD1 (5 bases). Germline CDR1 is SGHVS and CDR2 is FQNEAQ. CDR3 size: 16 residues. Trimming left V 2 bases short and J 0 bases short, with 10 bases between. DNA for the CDR3: TGTGCCAGCAGCTTAAGTGGGGCCGCGAACACCGGGGAGCTGTTTTTT. Translation: CASSLSGAANTGELFF.

The sample holds one count of this clone. The V and J genes are TRBV30 and TRBJ2-7; D is possibly TRBD2 (5 bases). Germline V lookup: CDR1 GTSNPN, CDR2 SVGIG (reference sequence). Trimming removed 1 base at V and 5 bases at J, with 9 bases between. There are 12 residues in the CDR3. The CDR3 bases are TGTGCCTGGAGTGGTAGAGGGAACGAGCAGTACTTC. It is translated as CAWSGRGNEQYF.